This TCR beta chain was sequenced during a study of identical twins. Study findings and constraints: Some out-of-frame alpha sequences were shared by twins, and these showed excess low generation probability. Within cord blood, abundant beta clonotypes carried fewer insertions, but memory repertoires showed no such trend. Conclusions relied on cross-sectional statistical analysis, not following the same donors.

This clonotype has at least ten counts. The target antigen is unknown. TCRdb redid the calling of the 5' RACE reads with MiXCR, one entry per CDR3 protein. This sample has around 670,000 distinct CDR3 sequences, with roughly 6% found just once. The J segment lost 4 bases and the V segment lost 3 bases, leaving 7 bases of the junction unmatched. The CDR3 length is 17 residues. Germline assignment: CDR1 MGHRA and CDR2 YSYEKL. All of the donors were Caucasians in good health. The receptor was isolated from a man aged 18 to 29 in good health. Sequencing was done on a sample of naive T cells sorted from blood. The chain combines TRBV4-1 with TRBJ2-1; 12 positions match TRBD2. The chain's CDR3 is CASSQPGLAGAYNEQFF. CDR3 nucleotide sequence: TGCGCCAGCAGCCAGCCGGGACTAGCGGGCGCGTACAATGAGCAGTTCTTC.